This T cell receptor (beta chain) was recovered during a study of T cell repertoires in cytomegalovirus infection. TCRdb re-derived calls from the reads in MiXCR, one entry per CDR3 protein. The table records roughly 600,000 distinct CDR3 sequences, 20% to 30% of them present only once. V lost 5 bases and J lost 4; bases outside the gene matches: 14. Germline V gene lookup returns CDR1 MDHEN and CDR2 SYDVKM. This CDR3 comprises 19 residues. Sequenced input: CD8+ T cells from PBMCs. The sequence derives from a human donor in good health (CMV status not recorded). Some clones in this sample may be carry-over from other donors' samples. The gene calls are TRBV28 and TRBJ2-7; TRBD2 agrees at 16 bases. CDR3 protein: CASSTPGLAGGLDRYEQYV. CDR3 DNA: TGTGCCAGCAGTACGCCGGGACTAGCGGGGGGGCTTGATCGGTACGAGCAGTACGTC.